This T cell receptor (beta chain) stems from a study of control samples from healthy donors and cancer patients. This CDR3 has 15 residues. Produced via immunoSEQ multiplex PCR; TCRdb's table is partial and in-frame only. Of about 130,000 clones listed, roughly 90% are singletons. This chain connects TRBV21-1 to TRBJ1-2; TRBD1 was called by the table and not checked on the DNA. TRBV21-1 represents a pseudogene. Sequencing was carried out using blood. The clonotype originates from a man aged 18 to 30 in good health. This CDR3 reads CASSKALGHFYGYTF. The DNA for the CDR3 is TGTGCCAGCAGCAAAGCCCTAGGACACTTCTATGGCTACACCTTC.